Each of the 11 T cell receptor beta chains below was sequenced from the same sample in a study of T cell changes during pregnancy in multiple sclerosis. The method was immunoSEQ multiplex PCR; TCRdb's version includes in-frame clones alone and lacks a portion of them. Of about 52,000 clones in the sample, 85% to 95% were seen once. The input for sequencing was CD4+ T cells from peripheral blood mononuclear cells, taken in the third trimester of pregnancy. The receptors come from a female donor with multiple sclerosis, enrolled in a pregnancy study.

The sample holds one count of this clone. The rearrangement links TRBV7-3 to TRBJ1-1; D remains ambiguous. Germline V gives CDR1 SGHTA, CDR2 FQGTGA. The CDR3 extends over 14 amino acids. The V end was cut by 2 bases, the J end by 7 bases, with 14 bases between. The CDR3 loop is CASSLGPTRGEAFF. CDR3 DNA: TGTGCCAGCAGCTTAGGCCCGACCCGGGGTGAAGCTTTCTTT.

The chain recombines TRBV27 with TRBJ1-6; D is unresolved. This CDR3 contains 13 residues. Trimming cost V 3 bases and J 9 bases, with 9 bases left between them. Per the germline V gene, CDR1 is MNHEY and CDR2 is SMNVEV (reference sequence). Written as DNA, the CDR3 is TGTGCCAGCAGTTTTATCGGGAGTTCACCCCTCCACTTT. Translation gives CASSFIGSSPLHF.

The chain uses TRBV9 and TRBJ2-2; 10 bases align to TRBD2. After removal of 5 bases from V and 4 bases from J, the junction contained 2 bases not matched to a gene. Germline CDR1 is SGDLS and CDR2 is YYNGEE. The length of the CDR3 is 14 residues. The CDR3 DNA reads TGTGCCAGCAGGGGACTAGCGACCACCGGGGAGCTGTTTTTT. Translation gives CASRGLATTGELFF.

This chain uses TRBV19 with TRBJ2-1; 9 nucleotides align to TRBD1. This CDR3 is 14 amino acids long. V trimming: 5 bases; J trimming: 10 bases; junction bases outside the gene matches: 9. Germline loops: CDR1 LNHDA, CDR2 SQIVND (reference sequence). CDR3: CASSGMTGGNEQFF. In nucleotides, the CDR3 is TGTGCCAGTAGTGGAATGACAGGGGGTAACGAGCAGTTCTTC.

In nucleotides, the CDR3 is TGCGCCAGCAGCCCTCATGGGGGGGGCTACACCTTC. Protein sequence: CASSPHGGGYTF. The chain uses TRBV4-1 and TRBJ1-2; possible D gene TRBD1, 5 bases. Germline CDR1 reads MGHRA; CDR2 reads YSYEKL. The V gene lost 4 bases and the J gene lost 8 bases, with 11 bases spanning the gap. This CDR3 comprises 12 residues.

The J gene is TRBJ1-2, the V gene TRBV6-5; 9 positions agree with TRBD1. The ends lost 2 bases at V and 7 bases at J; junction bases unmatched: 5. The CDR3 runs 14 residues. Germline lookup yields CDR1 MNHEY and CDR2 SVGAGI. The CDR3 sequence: CASSYAGQGSGYTF. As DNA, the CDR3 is TGTGCCAGCAGTTACGCGGGACAGGGTTCTGGCTACACCTTC.

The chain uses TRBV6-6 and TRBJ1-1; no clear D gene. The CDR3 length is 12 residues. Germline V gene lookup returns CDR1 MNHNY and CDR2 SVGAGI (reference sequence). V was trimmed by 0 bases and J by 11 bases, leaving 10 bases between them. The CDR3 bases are TGTGCCAGCAGTTACTCCGCGGGTAGGGCTTTCTTT. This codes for CASSYSAGRAFF.

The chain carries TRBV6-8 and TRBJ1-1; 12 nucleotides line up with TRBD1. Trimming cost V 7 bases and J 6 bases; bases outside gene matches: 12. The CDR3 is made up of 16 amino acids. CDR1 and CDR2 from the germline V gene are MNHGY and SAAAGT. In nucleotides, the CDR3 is TGTGCCAGCACCCGGGACAGGGGGCGTGTGAGCGCTGAAGCTTTCTTT. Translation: CASTRDRGRVSAEAFF.

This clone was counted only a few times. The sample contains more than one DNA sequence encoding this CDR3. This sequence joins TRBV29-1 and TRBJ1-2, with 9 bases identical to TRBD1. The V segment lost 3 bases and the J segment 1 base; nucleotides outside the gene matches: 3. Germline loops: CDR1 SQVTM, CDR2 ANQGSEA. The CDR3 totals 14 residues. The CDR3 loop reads CSVEGTGLNYGYTF. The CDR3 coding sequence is TGCAGCGTTGAGGGGACAGGGCTTAACTATGGCTACACCTTC.

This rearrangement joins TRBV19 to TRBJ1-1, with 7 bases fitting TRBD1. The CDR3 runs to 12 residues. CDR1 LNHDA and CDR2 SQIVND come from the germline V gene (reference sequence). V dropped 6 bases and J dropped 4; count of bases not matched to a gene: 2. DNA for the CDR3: TGTGCCAGTAGCCAGGGGGGCACTGAAGCTTTCTTT. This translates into CASSQGGTEAFF.

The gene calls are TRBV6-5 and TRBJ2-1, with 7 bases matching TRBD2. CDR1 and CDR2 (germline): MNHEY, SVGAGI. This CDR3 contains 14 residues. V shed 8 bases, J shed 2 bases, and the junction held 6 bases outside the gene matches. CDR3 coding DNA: TGTGCCAGCTCCTTGGGGGGGGCCTACAATGAGCAGTTCTTC. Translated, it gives CASSLGGAYNEQFF.